This entry features one TCR beta chain sequence. This specimen belongs to a study of blood T cell repertoires in COVID-19. Study-wide background: The United States, Italy and Spain supplied acute and convalescent COVID-19 samples.

The J segment lost 1 base and the V segment lost 3 bases, leaving 2 bases of the junction unmatched. Per the germline V gene, CDR1 is DFQATT and CDR2 is SNEGSKA (reference sequence). The CDR3 is made up of 13 amino acids. Original analysis: Reference gene primer amplification gave nucleated cell count estimates. Measured with immunoSEQ multiplex PCR; TCRdb has only the in-frame clones, and not every one. V, J and clone size are taken as reported in that table, and D and trimming were inferred from the DNA itself. The profile shows 130,000 to 150,000 clones, approximately 84% of them singletons. The source of this sequence is a woman of 80 years or more in a cohort sampled during active or convalescent COVID-19. The sequenced material came from peripheral blood. The genes are TRBV20-1 and TRBJ2-7; 8 nucleotides align to TRBD2. CDR3: CSASRGGSYEQYF. The DNA for the CDR3 is TGCAGTGCTAGTCGCGGGGGGTCCTACGAGCAGTACTTC.